This T cell receptor beta chain was identified during a study of blood T cell repertoires in COVID-19. Across the study: Samples taken during acute and convalescent COVID-19 were collected in the United States, Italy and Spain. Sample material is recorded as cDNA or gDNA derived from T cells, B-cell-depleted T cells, or PBMCs.

Libraries were prepared by immunoSEQ multiplex PCR; TCRdb keeps only in-frame clonotypes and omits some of them. The table lists under 250,000 clones, approximately 89% of them singletons, with approximately 3.7% in the top ten. Germline V gene lookup returns CDR1 LGHDT and CDR2 YNNKEL (reference sequence). This CDR3 spans 16 amino acids. The ends were cut back, 1 base at V and 1 base at J, with 13 bases in the middle. The study recruited people aged about 18 to 95 years across about 25 US areas. Shortly before study entry, within 2 weeks, exposed participants had met a COVID-19 case. Sequences were obtained from PBMCs or T cells enriched from blood (not recorded which). The TCR comes from a woman aged 25-40 years who had been exposed to COVID-19. The V and J genes are TRBV3-1 (or the pseudogene TRBV3-2) and TRBJ1-2, with D possibly being TRBD1 (5 bases). The CDR3 nucleotides read TGTGCCAGCAGCCAAGTAGGGCCAGGGATTAACTATGGCTACACCTTC. This encodes CASSQVGPGINYGYTF.